The 17 T cell receptor beta chains listed next were all sequenced from one sample in a study of CD8 T cells in Susac syndrome. With random hexamers, 0.5 to 1 ug RNA was reverse transcribed. TCRdb re-called the immunoSEQ multiplex PCR reads through MiXCR, storing one row per CDR3 protein. The repertoire includes around 300,000 distinct CDR3 sequences, approximately 85% of them detected once, and around 0.2% sits in the top ten. Specimen: CD8+ T cells from PBMCs. Every receptor here comes from a human donor with multiple sclerosis.

Written as DNA, the CDR3 is TGCGCCAGCAGCCCTTACGGCGGGGCCTACGAGCAGTACTTC. Protein sequence: CASSPYGGAYEQYF. The chain uses TRBV4-3 and TRBJ2-7, with D tentatively TRBD2 (6 bases). The CDR3 is 14 amino acids. CDR1 LGHNA and CDR2 YSLEER come from the germline V gene. The V gene lost 4 bases and the J gene lost 2 bases, with 12 bases spanning the gap.

This clonotype was observed once. The J gene is TRBJ2-7, the V gene TRBV5-1; D uncertain. There are 14 residues in the CDR3. V was shortened by 0 bases and J by 1 base, with 8 bases between the two germline ends. The germline gives CDR1 SGHRS, CDR2 YFSETQ. Here the CDR3 DNA reads TGCGCCAGCAGCTTGGAAGGTGAATCCTACGAGCAGTACTTC. It is translated as CASSLEGESYEQYF.

This sequence joins TRBV9 and TRBJ2-3, with TRBD2 matching 9 bases. This CDR3 is built from 15 residues. Germline V gene lookup returns CDR1 SGDLS and CDR2 YYNGEE. J lost 4 bases, V lost 2 bases, and 5 bases had no gene match. CDR3 nucleotides: TGTGCCAGCAGCGTCGGTCCTAGCGGGGCAGATACGCAGTATTTT. Its protein is CASSVGPSGADTQYF.

The J gene is TRBJ1-5, the V gene TRBV30; 8 bases are shared with TRBD1. The CDR3 runs to 12 residues. Germline CDR1 reads GTSNPN; CDR2 reads SVGIG (reference sequence). The CDR3 DNA reads as TGTGCGGGACAGGCGGGCAATCAGCCCCAGCATTTT. It specifies CAGQAGNQPQHF.

This sequence joins TRBV19 and TRBJ2-7; 10 bases are shared with TRBD2. V was clipped by 3 bases and J by 1 base; unmatched bases: 6. The CDR3 extends over 16 amino acids. Germline-derived CDR1 and CDR2 are LNHDA and SQIVND (reference sequence). CDR3 loop: CASSISSGSHSYEQYF. In DNA, the CDR3 is TGTGCCAGTAGTATCTCTAGCGGGAGTCATTCCTACGAGCAGTACTTC.

This chain joins TRBV28 and TRBJ2-3; D may correspond to TRBD1 or TRBD2 (5 bases each). This CDR3 contains 15 residues. Germline-derived CDR1 and CDR2 are MDHEN and SYDVKM. V shed 5 bases and J shed 3 bases, with 15 bases lying between them. This CDR3 reads CASSGRAGLTDTQYF. The CDR3 region has the DNA TGTGCCAGCAGTGGGCGGGCAGGGTTAACAGATACGCAGTATTTT.

This chain joins TRBV2 and TRBJ2-3, with D perhaps matching TRBD1 (6 bases). Germline CDR1 is SNHLY and CDR2 is FYNNEI. CDR3 length: 16 amino acids. With 1 base removed from V and 2 bases from J, the gap between germline ends came to 13 bases. The CDR3 sequence: CASSEGEQGTTDTQYF. The CDR3 nucleotides read TGTGCCAGCAGTGAAGGCGAACAGGGCACCACAGATACGCAGTATTTT.

The sample holds one count of this clonotype. V and J are TRBV4-1 and TRBJ2-7; D tentatively fits TRBD1 or TRBD2 (5 bases each). Germline CDR1 and CDR2: MGHRA and YSYEKL. The CDR3 extends over 15 amino acids. Trimming removed 4 bases from V and 3 bases from J, with 16 bases in between. The CDR3 loop is CASSPAGTGYYEQYF. The DNA for the CDR3 is TGCGCCAGCAGCCCGGCCGGGACGGGCTACTACGAGCAGTACTTC.

The V gene is TRBV20-1, the J gene TRBJ2-5, with D tentatively TRBD1 or TRBD2 (6 bases each). V was clipped by 4 bases and J by 5 bases, with 23 bases between them. The CDR3 extends over 16 amino acids. Germline V CDR1 and CDR2: DFQATT, SNEGSKA (reference sequence). CDR3 nucleotides: TGCAGTGCTATTCCAGGGGAAATAGCGGTGGCGGAGACCCAGTACTTC. Translating gives CSAIPGEIAVAETQYF.

The V and J genes are TRBV7-3 and TRBJ2-3; D perhaps matches TRBD2 (5 bases). Germline V lookup: CDR1 SGHTA, CDR2 FQGTGA. CDR3 length equals 13 residues. V was cut by 6 bases and J by 4 bases, with 11 bases left in between. CDR3 loop: CASRSGNSDTQYF. The CDR3 DNA follows: TGTGCCAGCAGGTCCGGGAATTCAGATACGCAGTATTTT.

This clonotype was picked up a small number of times. V is TRBV6-5 and J is TRBJ1-1; D is possibly TRBD1 (6 bases). The CDR3 is 13 residues long. V lost 2 bases to trimming and J lost 3 bases, with 7 bases between them. Germline V lookup: CDR1 MNHEY, CDR2 SVGAGI. CDR3 sequence: CASSYGQHTEAFF. DNA of the CDR3: TGTGCCAGCAGTTACGGACAGCACACTGAAGCTTTCTTT.

This sequence joins TRBV30 and TRBJ1-5; unclear D gene. V was pared by 2 bases and J by 5 bases, with 7 bases between. This CDR3 contains 12 residues. CDR1 is GTSNPN and CDR2 is SVGIG in the germline V gene (reference sequence). The CDR3 DNA sequence: TGTGCCTGGAGTCTGCCCGATCAGCCCCAGCATTTT. Translated: CAWSLPDQPQHF.

V gene TRBV19 combines with J gene TRBJ2-5; D gene ambiguous. The V gene lost 10 bases and the J gene lost 1 base, with 10 bases spanning the gap. The CDR3 is made up of 12 amino acids. Germline V gene lookup returns CDR1 LNHDA and CDR2 SQIVND (reference sequence). The CDR3 nucleotides read TGTGCCACTTCCGATCCCCAAGAGACCCAGTACTTC. This codes for CATSDPQETQYF.

The V gene is TRBV4-3, the J gene TRBJ1-5; 7 bases are shared with TRBD1. CDR3 length equals 16 residues. Germline values: CDR1 LGHNA, CDR2 YSLEER. V dropped 0 bases and J dropped 5; count of bases not matched to a gene: 7. For the CDR3, the DNA is TGCGCCAGCAGCCAAGAACTAGGGGGCGCCGATCAGCCCCAGCATTTT. Translating it yields CASSQELGGADQPQHF.

The V gene is TRBV7-9, the J gene TRBJ1-4; 9 bases are shared with TRBD1. Germline loops: CDR1 SEHNR, CDR2 FQNEAQ (reference sequence). After removal of 3 bases from V and 6 bases from J, the junction contained 5 bases not matched to a gene. The length of the CDR3 is 15 residues. The CDR3 here is CASSFPGQGDEKLFF. Written as DNA, the CDR3 is TGTGCCAGCAGCTTCCCGGGACAGGGAGATGAAAAACTGTTTTTT.

The J gene is TRBJ2-2, the V gene TRBV15, with a possible D match to TRBD1 (5 bases). V was clipped by 8 bases and J by 0 bases, with 13 bases between them. This CDR3 is 15 amino acids long. Germline V gene data show CDR1 as LNHNV and CDR2 as YYDKDF (reference sequence). DNA for the CDR3: TGTGCCACCGAGAACAGGCTTACGAACACCGGGGAGCTGTTTTTT. This codes for CATENRLTNTGELFF.

This chain links TRBV6-4 with TRBJ2-1; 10 positions agree with TRBD2. V lost 6 bases to trimming and J lost 0 bases; unmatched junction nucleotides: 8. Germline V gene sequence: CDR1 MRHNA, CDR2 SNTAGT. The length of the CDR3 is 17 residues. CDR3 amino acids: CASSPGTSESSYNEQFF. The CDR3 nucleotides read TGTGCCAGCAGCCCTGGGACTAGCGAGAGCTCCTACAATGAGCAGTTCTTC.